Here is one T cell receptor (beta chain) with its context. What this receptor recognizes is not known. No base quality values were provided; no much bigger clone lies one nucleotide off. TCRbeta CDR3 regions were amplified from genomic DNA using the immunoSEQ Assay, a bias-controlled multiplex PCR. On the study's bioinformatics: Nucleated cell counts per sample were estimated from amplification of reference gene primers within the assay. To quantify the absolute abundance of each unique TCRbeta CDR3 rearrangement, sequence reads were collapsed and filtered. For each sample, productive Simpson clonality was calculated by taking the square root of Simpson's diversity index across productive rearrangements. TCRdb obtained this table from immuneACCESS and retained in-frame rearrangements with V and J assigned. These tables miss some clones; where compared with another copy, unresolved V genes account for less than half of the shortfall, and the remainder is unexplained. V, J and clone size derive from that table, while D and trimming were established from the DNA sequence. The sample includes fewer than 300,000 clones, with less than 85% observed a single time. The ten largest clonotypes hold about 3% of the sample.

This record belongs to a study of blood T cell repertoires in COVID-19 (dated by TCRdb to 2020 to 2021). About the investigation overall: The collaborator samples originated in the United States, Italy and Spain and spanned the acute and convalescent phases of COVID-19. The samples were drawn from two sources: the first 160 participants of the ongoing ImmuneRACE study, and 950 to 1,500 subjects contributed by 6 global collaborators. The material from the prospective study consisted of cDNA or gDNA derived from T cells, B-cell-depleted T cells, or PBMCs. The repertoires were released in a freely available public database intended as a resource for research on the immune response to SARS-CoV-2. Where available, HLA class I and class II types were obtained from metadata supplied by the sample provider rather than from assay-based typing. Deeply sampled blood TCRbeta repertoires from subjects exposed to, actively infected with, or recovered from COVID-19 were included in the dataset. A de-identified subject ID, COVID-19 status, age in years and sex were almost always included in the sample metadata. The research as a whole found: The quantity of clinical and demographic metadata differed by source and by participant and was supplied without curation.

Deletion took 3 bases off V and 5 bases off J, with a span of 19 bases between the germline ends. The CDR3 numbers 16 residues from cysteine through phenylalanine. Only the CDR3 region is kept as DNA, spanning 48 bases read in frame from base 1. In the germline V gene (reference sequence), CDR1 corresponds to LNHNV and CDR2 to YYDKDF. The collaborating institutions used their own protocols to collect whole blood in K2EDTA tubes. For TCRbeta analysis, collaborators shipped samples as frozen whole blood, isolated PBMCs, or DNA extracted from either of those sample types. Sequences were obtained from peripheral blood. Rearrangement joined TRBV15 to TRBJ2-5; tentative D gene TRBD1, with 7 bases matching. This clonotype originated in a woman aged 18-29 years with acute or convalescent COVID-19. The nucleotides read TGTGCCACCAGCAGGGACCGACAGGGTGCGGGGGAGACCCAGTACTTC. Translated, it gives CATSRDRQGAGETQYF.